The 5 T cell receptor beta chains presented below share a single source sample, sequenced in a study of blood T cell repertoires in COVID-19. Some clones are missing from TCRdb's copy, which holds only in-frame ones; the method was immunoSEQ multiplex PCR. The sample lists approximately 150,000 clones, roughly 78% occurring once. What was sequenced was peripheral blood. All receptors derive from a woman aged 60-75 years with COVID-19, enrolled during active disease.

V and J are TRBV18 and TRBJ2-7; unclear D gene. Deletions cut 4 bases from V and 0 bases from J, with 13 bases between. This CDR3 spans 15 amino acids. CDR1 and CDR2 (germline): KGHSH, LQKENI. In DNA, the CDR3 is TGTGCCAGCTCACGTGGTGGTCACGGCTCCTACGAGCAGTACTTC. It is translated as CASSRGGHGSYEQYF. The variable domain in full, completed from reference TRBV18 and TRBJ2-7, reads NAGVMQNPRHLVRRRGQEARLRCSPMKGHSHVYWYRQLPEEGLKFMVYLQKENIIDESGMPKERFSAEFPKEGPSILRIQQVVRGDSAAYFCASSRGGHGSYEQYFGPGTRLTVT.

CDR3 sequence reads: CASSPLLGGMNNEQFF. The CDR3 DNA reads TGTGCCAGCAGCCCCCTTTTGGGGGGTATGAACAATGAGCAGTTCTTC. This chain connects TRBV28 to TRBJ2-1; weak D call: TRBD2 (6 bases). The germline gives CDR1 MDHEN, CDR2 SYDVKM. This CDR3 is built from 16 residues. V gave up 6 bases and J gave up 5 bases, with 20 bases separating them.

CDR3 nucleotide sequence: TGCGCCAGCAGCCAAGATCGAAGGGCTAGCGGGAGCTCCTACAATGAGCAGTTCTTC. It is translated as CASSQDRRASGSSYNEQFF. The V call is TRBV4-1, the J call TRBJ2-1, with 10 bases identical to TRBD2. The germline V gene has CDR1 MGHRA and CDR2 YSYEKL. The CDR3 length is 19 residues. Unmatched junction bases numbered 8, after V lost 0 bases and J lost 0 bases.

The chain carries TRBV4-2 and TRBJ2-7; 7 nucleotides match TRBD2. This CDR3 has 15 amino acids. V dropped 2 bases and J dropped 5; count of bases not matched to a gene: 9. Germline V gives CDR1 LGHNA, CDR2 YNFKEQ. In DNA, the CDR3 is TGTGCCAGCAGCCAACGGGCGGGAGAGAGCGACGAGCAGTACTTC. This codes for CASSQRAGESDEQYF.

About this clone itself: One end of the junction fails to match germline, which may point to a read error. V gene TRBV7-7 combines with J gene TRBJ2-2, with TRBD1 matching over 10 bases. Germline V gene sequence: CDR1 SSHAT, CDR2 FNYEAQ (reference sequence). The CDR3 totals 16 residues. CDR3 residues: CASSLAGTGVTGELFF. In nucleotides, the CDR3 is TGTGCTAGCAGCTTAGCGGGGACAGGGGTCACCGGGGAGCTGTTTTTT.